Listed here is a single T cell receptor beta chain. Its antigen is currently unknown. It was from 2 million PBMCs stored at -80 C that the unsorted libraries were obtained. The cDNA was generated through 5'RACE incorporating 10-nucleotide random UMIs. TCRdb re-derived calls from the 5' RACE reads in MiXCR, one entry per CDR3 protein. Among 70,000 to 95,000 distinct CDR3 sequences listed, 14% were seen once. The data originate from a study of neurological immune-mediated disorders. Broader study findings: The greatest TCR clonal expansion occurred in HTLV-1-associated myelopathy and the least in multiple sclerosis, which fell below healthy controls. None of the CDR3 amino acid sequences of expanded clones were shared across subjects, and this suggested private repertoires in all groups.

The CDR3 contains 14 residues. V gave up 4 bases and J gave up 5 bases, with 13 bases separating them. Germline V gene lookup returns CDR1 SGHAT and CDR2 FQNNGV. Sequenced: PBMCs. The origin of this receptor is a woman between 50 and 59 years old in good health. The chain employs TRBV11-2 and TRBJ2-3; tentatively, D is TRBD2 (6 bases). CDR3: CASSSVLAGDTQYF. The CDR3 bases are TGTGCCAGCAGCTCGGTACTAGCAGGAGATACGCAGTATTTT.